Sequencing of this T cell receptor beta chain was carried out in a study of tumor-infiltrating lymphocytes in primary liver carcinoma. Study as a whole: Patients comprised men and women whose ages fell between 30 and 69 years.

Study conclusions and caveats: Significantly greater top-250-clone fractions characterized tumors relative to blood (p = 0.039). The study found tumor-adjacent and tumor-blood pairs overlapped less than tumor region pairs.

With respect to this clonotype: Its antigen is not identified. Germline is not matched at one junction end, which may reflect a read error.

The CDR3 is 14 residues long. In germline, CDR1 is LGHNA, CDR2 YNFKEQ. Total RNA and DNA came together from approximately 20-30 mg of bulk tissue without cell sorting. Each individual tumor supplied samples from five separate regions. With a constant-region primer, TCR beta cDNA was made from approximately 520 ng of total RNA. TCR beta libraries came from three nested multiplex PCR rounds using slightly modified ARM-PCR. Researchers ran the first two PCR rounds for 9 to 10 cycles each with TRBV1-TRBV30 forward primers and a C-beta reverse primer. TCRdb re-derived calls from the multiplex PCR reads in MiXCR, one entry per CDR3 protein. The sample consists of about 190,000 distinct CDR3 sequences, approximately 80% of them appearing once.

The chain uses TRBV4-2 and TRBJ1-1; D possibly corresponds to TRBD1 (5 bases). The sequence derives from a man aged 35-49 years with primary liver carcinoma and hepatitis B virus infection. The sequencing input was tumor tissue from primary liver carcinoma. The chain's CDR3 is CASSQGVENTESFF. DNA of the CDR3: TGTGCCAGCAGCCAGGGGGTAGAGAACACTGAATCTTTCTTT.